This TCR beta chain was sequenced during a study of T-cell reconstitution after alpha-beta-depleted transplantation in children. Notes on the study in general: Roughly two months post-transplant, alpha-beta T cells reportedly originated from several hundred graft clones that had expanded. The authors attributed T-cell counts and diversity one year after transplant mostly to newly produced T cells. Some patients owed their high day-60 TCRbeta diversity to surviving recipient T cells and thymic progenitors.

This clonotype was seen once. Its antigen is not known. Germline-derived CDR1 and CDR2 are GTSNPN and SVGIG (reference sequence). The CDR3 has 12 amino acids. V was clipped by 0 bases and J by 3 bases, with 5 bases between them. TCRbeta library construction was performed incorporating unique molecular identifiers. TCRdb re-analysed the PCR reads in MiXCR, keeping a single row per CDR3 protein. The sample holds about a million distinct CDR3 sequences, around 30% seen once. This receptor was obtained from a boy in the first two years of life who had a stem cell transplant for SCID, so the T cells may come from the graft donor. The source was PBMCs, mostly from graft donor cells, collected 360 days after TCRalphabeta/CD19-depleted stem cell transplant. This rearrangement joins TRBV30 to TRBJ2-5; no clear D. The CDR3 loop reads CAWSVTKETQYF. The CDR3, as DNA: TGTGCCTGGAGTGTGACGAAAGAGACCCAGTACTTC. The variable domain in full, with the rest retrieved from reference TRBV30 and TRBJ2-5, is SQTIHQWPATLVQPVGSPLSLECTVEGTSNPNLYWYRQAAGRGLQLLFYSVGIGQISSEVPQNLSASRPQDRQFILSSKKLLLSDSGFYLCAWSVTKETQYFGPGTRLLVL.